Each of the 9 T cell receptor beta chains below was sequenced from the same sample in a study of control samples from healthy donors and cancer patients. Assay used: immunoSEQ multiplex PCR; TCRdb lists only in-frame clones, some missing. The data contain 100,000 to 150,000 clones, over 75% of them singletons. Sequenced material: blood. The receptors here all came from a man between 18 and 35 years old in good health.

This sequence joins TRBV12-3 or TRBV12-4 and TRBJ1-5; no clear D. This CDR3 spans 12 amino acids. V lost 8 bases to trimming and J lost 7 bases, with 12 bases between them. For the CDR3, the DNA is TGTGCCAGCCGCCCGGGGTTACAGCCCCAGCATTTT. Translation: CASRPGLQPQHF.

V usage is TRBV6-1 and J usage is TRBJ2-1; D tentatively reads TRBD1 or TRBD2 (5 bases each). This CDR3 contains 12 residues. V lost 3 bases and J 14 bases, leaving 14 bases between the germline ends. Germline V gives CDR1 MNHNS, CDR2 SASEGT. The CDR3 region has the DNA TGTGCCAGCAGTGAGGGGCCGGGAAAGGAGTTCTTC. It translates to CASSEGPGKEFF.

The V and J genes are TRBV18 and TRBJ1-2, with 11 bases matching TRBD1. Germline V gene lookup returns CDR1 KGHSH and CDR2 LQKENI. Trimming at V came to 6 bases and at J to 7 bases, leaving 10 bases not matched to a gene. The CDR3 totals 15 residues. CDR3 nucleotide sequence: TGTGCCAGCTCCCTTGGACAGGGGGCATCCCCTGGCTACACCTTC. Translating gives CASSLGQGASPGYTF.

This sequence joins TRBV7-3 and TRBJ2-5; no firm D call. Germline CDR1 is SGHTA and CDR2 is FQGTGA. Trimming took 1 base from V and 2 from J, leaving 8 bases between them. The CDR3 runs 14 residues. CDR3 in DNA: TGTGCCAGCAGCTTAAGAGGTTTACAAGAGACCCAGTACTTC. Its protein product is CASSLRGLQETQYF.

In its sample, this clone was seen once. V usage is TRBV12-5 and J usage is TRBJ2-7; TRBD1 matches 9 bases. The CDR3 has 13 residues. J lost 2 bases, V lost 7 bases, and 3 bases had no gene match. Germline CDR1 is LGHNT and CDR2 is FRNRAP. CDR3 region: CASARQGAYEQYF. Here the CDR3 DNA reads TGTGCTAGTGCCCGACAGGGGGCCTACGAGCAGTACTTC.

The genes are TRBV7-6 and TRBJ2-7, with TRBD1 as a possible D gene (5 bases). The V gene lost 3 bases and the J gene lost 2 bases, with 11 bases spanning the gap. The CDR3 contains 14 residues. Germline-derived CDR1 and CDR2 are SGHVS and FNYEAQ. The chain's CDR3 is CASSLQGGPYEQYF. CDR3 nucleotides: TGTGCCAGCAGCTTGCAGGGCGGACCCTACGAGCAGTACTTC. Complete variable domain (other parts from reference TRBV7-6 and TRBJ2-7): GAGVSQSPRYKVTKRGQDVALRCDPISGHVSLYWYRQALGQGPEFLTYFNYEAQQDKSGLPNDRFSAERPEGSISTLTIQRTEQRDSAMYRCASSLQGGPYEQYFGPGTRLTVT.

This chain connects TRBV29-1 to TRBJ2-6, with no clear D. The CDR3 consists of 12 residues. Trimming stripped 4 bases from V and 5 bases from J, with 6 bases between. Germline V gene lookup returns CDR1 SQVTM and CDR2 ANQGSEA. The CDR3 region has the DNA TGCAGCGTTGTTGGGTGGGCCAACGTCCTGACTTTC. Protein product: CSVVGWANVLTF.

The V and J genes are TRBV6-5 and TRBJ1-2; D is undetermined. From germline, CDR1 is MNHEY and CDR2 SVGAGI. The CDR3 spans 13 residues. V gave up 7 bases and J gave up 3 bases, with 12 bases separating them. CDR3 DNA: TGTGCCAGCAACGACCATCCCTACTATGGCTACACCTTC. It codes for CASNDHPYYGYTF.

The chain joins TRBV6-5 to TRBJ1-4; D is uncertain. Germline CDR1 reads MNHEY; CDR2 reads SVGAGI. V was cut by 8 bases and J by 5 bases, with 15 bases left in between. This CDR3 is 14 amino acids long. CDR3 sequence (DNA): TGTGCCAGCTTAGGGCAGAGAAGGAATGAAAAACTGTTTTTT. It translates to CASLGQRRNEKLFF.